The source of this TCR beta chain is a study of OX40 agonist ivuxolimab in advanced cancers. This table comes from immunoSEQ multiplex PCR, and its TCRdb copy is limited to in-frame clones, with some not included. This sample has around 82,000 clones, with roughly 91% found just once. Broader study findings: In the 0.1 to 3.0 mg/kg range, CD4+ and CD8+ blood T cells had expanded clonally by week 6. Relative to CD4+, CD8+ T cells held more expanded clones on average.

Autoimmune disease history or systemic immunosuppression led to patient exclusion. The CDR3 loop spans 13 amino acids. Looked up from germline, CDR1 is MDHEN and CDR2 is SYDVKM. V was cut by 5 bases and J by 1 base, with 8 bases left in between. Worth noting for this clone: The antigen is unknown.

The sequence derives from an adult with an advanced solid tumor such as melanoma, head and neck, liver or kidney cancer. The V call is TRBV28, the J call TRBJ1-2; no firm D call. This material consisted of CD4+ or CD8+ T cells sorted from blood, taken in a trial of the OX40 agonist ivuxolimab. CDR3 coding DNA: TGTGCCAGCAGTCCGACACTTAACTATGGCTACACCTTC. Its translation: CASSPTLNYGYTF.